This T cell receptor (beta chain) is from a study of blood T cell repertoires in COVID-19. Background on the study: Whether acute or convalescent, the COVID-19 samples came from the United States, Italy and Spain.

CDR3 length equals 15 residues. Germline lookup yields CDR1 SGDLS and CDR2 YYNGEE. V was pared by 3 bases and J by 3 bases, with 6 bases of the junction left unmatched. Those enrolled, adults aged roughly 18 to 90 years, came from under 25 US areas. All exposed participants met a person with COVID-19 within 2 weeks before entering the study. Study processing details: How many nucleated cells were present was estimated from reference gene primer amplification. Clones were sequenced by immunoSEQ multiplex PCR, and TCRdb holds only the in-frame ones, with some missing. Clone size and the V and J calls come from that table; the DNA yielded D and trimming. The sample consists of a few hundred thousand clones, less than 90% of them appearing once.

The clonotype comes from a woman under 40 who had been exposed to COVID-19. The chain uses TRBV9 and TRBJ1-3, with 7 bases identical to TRBD1. Sequencing input: PBMCs or T cells enriched from blood (not recorded which). The CDR3 sequence: CASSARGFLGNTIYF. DNA for the CDR3: TGTGCCAGCAGCGCCAGGGGGTTCCTTGGAAACACCATATATTTT.